This record looks at one T cell receptor beta chain sequence and its context. Its antigen is unknown. The authors amplified TCR beta CDR3 regions from RNA transcripts. HTBI primers were employed in first-round RT-PCR, then a second-round multiplex PCR followed. Using its own MiXCR run on the multiplex PCR reads, TCRdb lists one record per CDR3 protein. The sample shows 23,000 or so distinct CDR3 sequences, approximately 48% of them seen only once. This entry belongs to a study of Graves' ophthalmopathy and Graves' hyperthyroidism. Study in general: Investigators collected peripheral blood at initial diagnosis, before any treatment was given. Regarding the study as a whole: Blood was where most expanded thyroid clonotypes above 0.001 frequency also turned up.

Germline V CDR1 and CDR2: DFQATT, SNEGSKA (reference sequence). Unmatched junction bases numbered 11, after V lost 5 bases and J lost 3 bases. CDR3 length: 17 residues. Among the exclusions were patients with other autoimmune diseases, uncontrolled infections, pregnancy or lactation. Clinicians diagnosed using symptoms, serum thyroxine, TRAb, thyroid ultrasound and orbital computed tomography. Sequences were obtained from peripheral blood. The rearrangement uses TRBV20-1 and TRBJ2-3, with 13 bases fitting TRBD2. The receptor was isolated from an adult woman with stable Graves' hyperthyroidism. The CDR3 DNA reads TGCAGTGCTTGGACTAGCGGGAGAGGGGGGGGGACAGATACGCAGTATTTT. It specifies CSAWTSGRGGGTDTQYF.